The T cell receptor beta chain under discussion was sequenced for a study of cytomegalovirus exposure and HLA in healthy donors. It was with 60 Vbeta and 13 Jbeta primers that the PCR ran. Profiling relied on immunoSEQ multiplex PCR, and the TCRdb table lists in-frame clones only, not all of them. The sample includes around 110,000 clones, 75% to 90% of them seen just once. CDR1 is MNHEY, CDR2 SMNVEV, per germline (reference sequence). The CDR3 sequence is 15 residues long. V dropped 6 bases and J dropped 4 bases, with 19 bases sitting between them. Whole-study findings and limits: Most subjects had HLA-A and HLA-B alleles reportedly predicted accurately by TCR beta sequences.

With regard to this clone: The antigen is undetermined.

V and J are TRBV27 and TRBJ2-7; D is perhaps TRBD1 (5 bases). The clonotype originates from a man aged 25 to 45 in good health and CMV-seronegative. The sequenced material came from PBMCs. In DNA form, the CDR3 reads TGTGCCAGCAGACTCGGCGCAGGGCCCCTTTACGAGCAGTACTTC. Translated, it gives CASRLGAGPLYEQYF.